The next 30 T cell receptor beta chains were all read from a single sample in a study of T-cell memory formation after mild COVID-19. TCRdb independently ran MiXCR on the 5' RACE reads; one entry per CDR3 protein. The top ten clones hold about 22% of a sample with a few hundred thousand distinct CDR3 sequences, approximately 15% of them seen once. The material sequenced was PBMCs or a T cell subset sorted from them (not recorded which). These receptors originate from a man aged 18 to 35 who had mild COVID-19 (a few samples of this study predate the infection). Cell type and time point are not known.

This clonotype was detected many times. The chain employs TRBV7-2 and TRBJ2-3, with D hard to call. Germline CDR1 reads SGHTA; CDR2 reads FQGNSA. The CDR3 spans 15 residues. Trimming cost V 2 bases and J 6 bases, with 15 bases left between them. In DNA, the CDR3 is TGTGCCAGCAGCTTATTAGGCAGGCTGGATGATACGCAGTATTTT. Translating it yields CASSLLGRLDDTQYF.

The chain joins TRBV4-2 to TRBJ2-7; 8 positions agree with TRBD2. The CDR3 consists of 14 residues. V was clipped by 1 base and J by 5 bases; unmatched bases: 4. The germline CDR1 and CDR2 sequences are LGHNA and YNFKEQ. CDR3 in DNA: TGTGCCAGCAGCCAAGCTACGGGGGGGGACGAGCAGTACTTC. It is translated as CASSQATGGDEQYF.

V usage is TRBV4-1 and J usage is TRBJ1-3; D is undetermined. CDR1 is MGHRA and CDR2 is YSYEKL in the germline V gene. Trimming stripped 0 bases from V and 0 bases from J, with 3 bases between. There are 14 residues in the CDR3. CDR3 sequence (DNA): TGCGCCAGCAGCCAAGAGAGCTCTGGAAACACCATATATTTT. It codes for CASSQESSGNTIYF.

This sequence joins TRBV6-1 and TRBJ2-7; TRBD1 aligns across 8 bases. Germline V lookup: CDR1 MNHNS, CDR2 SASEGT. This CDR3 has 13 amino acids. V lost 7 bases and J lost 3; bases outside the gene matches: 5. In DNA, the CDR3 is TGTGCCAGCATCCCTGACAGGGGCTACGAGCAGTACGTC. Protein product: CASIPDRGYEQYV.

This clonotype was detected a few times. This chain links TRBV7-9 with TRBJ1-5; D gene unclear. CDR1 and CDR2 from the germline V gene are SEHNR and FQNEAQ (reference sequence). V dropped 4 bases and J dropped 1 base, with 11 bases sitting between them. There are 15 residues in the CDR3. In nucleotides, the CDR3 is TGTGCCAGCAGCTCCGTGGGGAGGAGCAATCAGCCCCAGCATTTT. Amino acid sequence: CASSSVGRSNQPQHF.

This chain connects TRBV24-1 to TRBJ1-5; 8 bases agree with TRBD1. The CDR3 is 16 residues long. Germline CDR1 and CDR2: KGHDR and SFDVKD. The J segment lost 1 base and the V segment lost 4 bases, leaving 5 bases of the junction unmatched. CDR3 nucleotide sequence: TGTGCCACCAGTGACTCCCGGACAGGGAGCAATCAGCCCCAGCATTTT. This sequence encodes CATSDSRTGSNQPQHF.

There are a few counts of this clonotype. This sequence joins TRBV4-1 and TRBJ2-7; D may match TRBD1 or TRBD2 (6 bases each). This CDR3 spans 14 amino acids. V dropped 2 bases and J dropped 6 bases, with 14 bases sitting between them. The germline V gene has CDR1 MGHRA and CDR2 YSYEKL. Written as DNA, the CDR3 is TGCGCCAGCAGCCAACGGGGGCCGCTCTCCGAGCAGTACTTC. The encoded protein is CASSQRGPLSEQYF.

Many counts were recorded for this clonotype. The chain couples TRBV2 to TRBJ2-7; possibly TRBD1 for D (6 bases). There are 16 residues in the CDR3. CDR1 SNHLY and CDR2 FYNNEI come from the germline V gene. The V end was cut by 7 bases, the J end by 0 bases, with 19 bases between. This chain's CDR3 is CASTFGQGTSSYEQYF. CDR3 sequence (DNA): TGTGCCAGCACCTTCGGGCAGGGGACGAGCTCCTACGAGCAGTACTTC.

CDR3 region: CASSLWSGSGNTIYF. The DNA of the CDR3 is TGTGCCAGCAGTTTATGGTCGGGCTCTGGAAACACCATATATTTT. This chain links TRBV12-3 or TRBV12-4 with TRBJ1-3; unclear D gene. The CDR3 runs to 15 residues. Trimming shortened V by 2 bases and J by 0 bases, and 8 bases separated the two germline ends.

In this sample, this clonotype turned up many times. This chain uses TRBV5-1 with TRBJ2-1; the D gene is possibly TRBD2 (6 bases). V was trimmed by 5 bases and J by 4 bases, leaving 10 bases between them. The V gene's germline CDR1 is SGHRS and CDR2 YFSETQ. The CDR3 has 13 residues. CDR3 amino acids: CASSRGRYNEQFF. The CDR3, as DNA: TGCGCCAGCAGTCGGGGGAGATACAATGAGCAGTTCTTC.

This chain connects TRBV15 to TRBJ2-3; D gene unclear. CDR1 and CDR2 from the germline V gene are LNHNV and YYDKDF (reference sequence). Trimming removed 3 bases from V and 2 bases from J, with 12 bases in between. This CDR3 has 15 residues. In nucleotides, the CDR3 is TGTGCCACCAGCAGGGACCCTCTGGTCACAGATACGCAGTATTTT. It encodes CATSRDPLVTDTQYF. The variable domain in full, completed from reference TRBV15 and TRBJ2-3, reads DAMVIQNPRYQVTQFGKPVTLSCSQTLNHNVMYWYQQKSSQAPKLLFHYYDKDFNNEADTPDNFQSRRPNTSFCFLDIRSPGLGDTAMYLCATSRDPLVTDTQYFGPGTRLTVL.

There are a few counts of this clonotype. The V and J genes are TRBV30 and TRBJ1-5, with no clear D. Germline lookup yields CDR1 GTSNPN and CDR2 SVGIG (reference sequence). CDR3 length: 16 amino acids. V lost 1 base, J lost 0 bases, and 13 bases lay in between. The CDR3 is CAWSGVTGYSNQPQHF. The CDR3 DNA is TGTGCCTGGAGTGGGGTTACGGGTTATAGCAATCAGCCCCAGCATTTT.

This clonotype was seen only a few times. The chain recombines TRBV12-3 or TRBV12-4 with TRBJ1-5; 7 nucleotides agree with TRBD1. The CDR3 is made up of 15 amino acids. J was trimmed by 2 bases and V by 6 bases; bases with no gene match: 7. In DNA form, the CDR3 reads TGTGCCAGCAGGCGACAGGGAGGGGGCAATCAGCCCCAGCATTTT. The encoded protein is CASRRQGGGNQPQHF.

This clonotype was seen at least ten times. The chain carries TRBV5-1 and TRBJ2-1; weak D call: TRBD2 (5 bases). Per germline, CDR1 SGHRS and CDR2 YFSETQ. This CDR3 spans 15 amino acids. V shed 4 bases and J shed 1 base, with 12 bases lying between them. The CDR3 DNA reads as TGCGCCAGCAGCACCGAGGGTTCTTCCTACAATGAGCAGTTCTTC. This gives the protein CASSTEGSSYNEQFF.

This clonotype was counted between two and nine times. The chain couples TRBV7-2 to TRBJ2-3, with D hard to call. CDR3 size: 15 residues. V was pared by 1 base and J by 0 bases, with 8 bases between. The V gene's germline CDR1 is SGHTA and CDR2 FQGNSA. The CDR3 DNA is TGTGCCAGCAGCTTAGTCGGCCACAGCACAGATACGCAGTATTTT. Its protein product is CASSLVGHSTDTQYF.

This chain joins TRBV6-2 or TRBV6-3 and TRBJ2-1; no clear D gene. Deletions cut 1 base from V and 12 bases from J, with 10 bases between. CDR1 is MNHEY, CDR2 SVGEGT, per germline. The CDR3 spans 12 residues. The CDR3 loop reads CASSYYAKGQFF. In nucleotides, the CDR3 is TGTGCCAGCAGTTACTATGCCAAGGGGCAGTTCTTC.

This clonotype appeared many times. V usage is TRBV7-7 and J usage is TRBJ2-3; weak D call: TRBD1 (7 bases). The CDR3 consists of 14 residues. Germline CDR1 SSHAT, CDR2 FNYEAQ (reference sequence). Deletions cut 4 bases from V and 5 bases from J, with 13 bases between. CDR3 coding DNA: TGTGCCAGCAGCTCGGGAGACAGGGTAGATACGCAGTATTTT. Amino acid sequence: CASSSGDRVDTQYF.

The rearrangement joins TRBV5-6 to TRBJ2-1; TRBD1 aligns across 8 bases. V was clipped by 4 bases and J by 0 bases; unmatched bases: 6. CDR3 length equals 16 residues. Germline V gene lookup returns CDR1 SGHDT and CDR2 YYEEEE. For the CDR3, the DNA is TGTGCCAGCAGCCCAGGGGGCCCGAGCTCCTACAATGAGCAGTTCTTC. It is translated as CASSPGGPSSYNEQFF.

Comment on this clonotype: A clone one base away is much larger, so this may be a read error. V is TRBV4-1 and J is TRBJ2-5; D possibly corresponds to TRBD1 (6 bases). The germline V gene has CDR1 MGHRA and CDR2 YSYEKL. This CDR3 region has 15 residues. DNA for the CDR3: TGCGCCAGCAGCCAAGCATTGGTAGGGGGTGAGACCCACTACTTC. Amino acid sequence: CASSQALVGGETHYF.

In nucleotides, the CDR3 is TGTGCCAGCCGCCCCTCGGACAGGGTAGAAAAACTGTTTTTT. It is translated as CASRPSDRVEKLFF. The chain is built from TRBV12-3 or TRBV12-4 and TRBJ1-4; 8 nucleotides agree with TRBD1. The CDR3 is 14 residues long. V lost 8 bases to trimming and J lost 8 bases; unmatched junction nucleotides: 10.

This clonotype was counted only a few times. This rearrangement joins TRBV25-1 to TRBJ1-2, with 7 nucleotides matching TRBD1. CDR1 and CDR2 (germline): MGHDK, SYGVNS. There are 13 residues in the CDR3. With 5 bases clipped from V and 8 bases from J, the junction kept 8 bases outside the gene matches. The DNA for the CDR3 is TGTGCCAGCAGTCCCGGACAGGTCCGAGGCTACACCTTC. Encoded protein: CASSPGQVRGYTF.

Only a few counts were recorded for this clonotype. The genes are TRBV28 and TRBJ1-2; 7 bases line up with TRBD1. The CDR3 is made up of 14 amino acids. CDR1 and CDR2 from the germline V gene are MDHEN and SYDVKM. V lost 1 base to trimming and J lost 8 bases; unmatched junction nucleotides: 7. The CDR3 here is CASSLYRQGWGYTF. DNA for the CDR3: TGTGCCAGCAGTTTATATCGACAGGGATGGGGCTACACCTTC.

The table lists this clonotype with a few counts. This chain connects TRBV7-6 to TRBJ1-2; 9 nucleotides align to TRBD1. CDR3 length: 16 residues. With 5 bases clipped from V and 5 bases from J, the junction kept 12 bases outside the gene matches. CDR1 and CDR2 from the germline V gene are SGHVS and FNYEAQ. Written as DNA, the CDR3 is TGTGCCAGCAGCCCCCAAACGGGGACAGGGATTTATGGCTACACCTTC. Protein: CASSPQTGTGIYGYTF.

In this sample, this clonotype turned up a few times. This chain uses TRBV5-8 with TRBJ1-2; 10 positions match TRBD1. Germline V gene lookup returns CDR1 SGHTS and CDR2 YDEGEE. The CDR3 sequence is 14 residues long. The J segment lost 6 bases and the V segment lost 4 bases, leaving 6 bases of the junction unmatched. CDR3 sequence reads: CASSPDRGWDGYTF. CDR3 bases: TGTGCCAGCAGCCCGGACAGGGGGTGGGATGGCTACACCTTC.

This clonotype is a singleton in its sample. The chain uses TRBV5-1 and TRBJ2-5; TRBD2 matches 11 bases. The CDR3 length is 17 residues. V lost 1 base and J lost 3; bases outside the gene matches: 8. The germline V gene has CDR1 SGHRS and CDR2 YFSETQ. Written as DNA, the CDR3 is TGCGCCAGCAGCTTGCCTAGCGGGGGGCTCTTAGAAGAGACCCAGTACTTC. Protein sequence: CASSLPSGGLLEETQYF.

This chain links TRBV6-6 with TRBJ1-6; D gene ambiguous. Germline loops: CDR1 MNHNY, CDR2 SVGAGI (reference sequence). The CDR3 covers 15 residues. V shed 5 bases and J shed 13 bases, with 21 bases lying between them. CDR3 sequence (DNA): TGTGCCAGCAGTCAAGGAAGTACTGCTTATAGTCCCCTCCACTTT. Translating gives CASSQGSTAYSPLHF.

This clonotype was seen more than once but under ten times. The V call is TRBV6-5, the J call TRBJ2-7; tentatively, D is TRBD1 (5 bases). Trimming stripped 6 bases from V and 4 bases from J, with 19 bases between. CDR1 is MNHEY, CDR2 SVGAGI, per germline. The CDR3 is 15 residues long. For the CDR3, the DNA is TGTGCCAGCAGGCGGAATCTACAGGCTGAATACGAGCAGTACTTC. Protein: CASRRNLQAEYEQYF.

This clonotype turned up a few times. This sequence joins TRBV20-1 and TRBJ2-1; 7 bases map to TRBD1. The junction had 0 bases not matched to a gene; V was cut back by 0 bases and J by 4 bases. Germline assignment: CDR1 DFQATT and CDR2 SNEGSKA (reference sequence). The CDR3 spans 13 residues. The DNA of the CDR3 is TGCAGTGCTAGAGAGACAGGGTACAATGAGCAGTTCTTC. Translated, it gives CSARETGYNEQFF.

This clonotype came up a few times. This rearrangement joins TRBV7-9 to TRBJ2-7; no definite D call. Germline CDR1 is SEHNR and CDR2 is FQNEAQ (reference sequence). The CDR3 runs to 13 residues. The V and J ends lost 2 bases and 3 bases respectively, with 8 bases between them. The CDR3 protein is CASSLSENYEQYF. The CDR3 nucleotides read TGTGCCAGCAGCTTATCCGAGAACTACGAGCAGTACTTC.

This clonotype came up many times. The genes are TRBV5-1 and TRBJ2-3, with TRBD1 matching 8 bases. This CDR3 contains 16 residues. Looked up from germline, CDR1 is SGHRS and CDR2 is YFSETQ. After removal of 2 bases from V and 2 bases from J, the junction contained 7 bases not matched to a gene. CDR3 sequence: CASSFGTGGFTDTQYF. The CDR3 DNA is TGCGCCAGCAGCTTTGGTACAGGGGGATTCACAGATACGCAGTATTTT. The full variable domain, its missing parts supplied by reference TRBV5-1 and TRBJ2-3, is KAGVTQTPRYLIKTRGQQVTLSCSPISGHRSVSWYQQTPGQGLQFLFEYFSETQRNKGNFPGRFSGRQFSNSRSEMNVSTLELGDSALYLCASSFGTGGFTDTQYFGPGTRLTVL.